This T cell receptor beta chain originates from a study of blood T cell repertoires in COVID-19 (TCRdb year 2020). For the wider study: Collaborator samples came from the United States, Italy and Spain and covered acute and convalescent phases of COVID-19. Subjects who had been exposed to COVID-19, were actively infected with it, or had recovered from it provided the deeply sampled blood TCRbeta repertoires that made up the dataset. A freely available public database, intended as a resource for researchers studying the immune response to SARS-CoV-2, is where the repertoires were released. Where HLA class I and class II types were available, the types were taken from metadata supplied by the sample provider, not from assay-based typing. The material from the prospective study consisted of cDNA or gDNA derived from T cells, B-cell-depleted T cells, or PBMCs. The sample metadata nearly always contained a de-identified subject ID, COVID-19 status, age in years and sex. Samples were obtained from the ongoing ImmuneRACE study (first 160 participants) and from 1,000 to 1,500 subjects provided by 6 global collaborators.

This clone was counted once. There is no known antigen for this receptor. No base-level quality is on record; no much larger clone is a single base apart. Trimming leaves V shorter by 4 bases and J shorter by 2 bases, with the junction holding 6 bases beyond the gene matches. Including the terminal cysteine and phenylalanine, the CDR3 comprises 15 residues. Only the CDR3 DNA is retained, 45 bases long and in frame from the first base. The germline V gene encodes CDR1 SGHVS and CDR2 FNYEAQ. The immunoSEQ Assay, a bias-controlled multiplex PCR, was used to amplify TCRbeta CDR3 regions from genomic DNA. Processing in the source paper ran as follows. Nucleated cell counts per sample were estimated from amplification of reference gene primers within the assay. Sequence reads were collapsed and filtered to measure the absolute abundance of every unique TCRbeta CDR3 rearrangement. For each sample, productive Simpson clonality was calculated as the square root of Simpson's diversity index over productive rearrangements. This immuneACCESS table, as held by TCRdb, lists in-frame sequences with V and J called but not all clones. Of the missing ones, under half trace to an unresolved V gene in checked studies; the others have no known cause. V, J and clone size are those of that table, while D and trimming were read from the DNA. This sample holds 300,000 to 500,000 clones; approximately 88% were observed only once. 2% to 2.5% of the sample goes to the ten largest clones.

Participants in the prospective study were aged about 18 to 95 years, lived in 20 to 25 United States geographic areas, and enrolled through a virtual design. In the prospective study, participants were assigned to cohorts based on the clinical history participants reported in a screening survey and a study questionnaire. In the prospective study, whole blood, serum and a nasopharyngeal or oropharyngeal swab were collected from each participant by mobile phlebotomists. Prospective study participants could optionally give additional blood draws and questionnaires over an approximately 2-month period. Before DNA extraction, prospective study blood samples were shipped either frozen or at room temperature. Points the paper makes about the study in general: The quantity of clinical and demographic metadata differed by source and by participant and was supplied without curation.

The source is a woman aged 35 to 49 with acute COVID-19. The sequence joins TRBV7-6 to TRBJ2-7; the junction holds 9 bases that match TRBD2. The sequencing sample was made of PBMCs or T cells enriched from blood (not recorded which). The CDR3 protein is CASSSGGLAPYEQYF. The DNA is TGTGCCAGCAGCTCTGGGGGACTAGCACCCTACGAGCAGTACTTC.